One sample yielded the 10 T cell receptor beta chains listed below, sequenced in a study of early T cells in non-severe SARS-CoV-2 infection. TCRdb itself ran the 5' RACE reads through MiXCR, one entry per CDR3 protein. The sample holds 50,000 to 60,000 distinct CDR3 sequences; around 9.3% are singletons and the top ten take under 4.5%. The sequences come from whole blood, collected at baseline. All receptors derive from an adult who was a healthcare worker with PCR-confirmed SARS-CoV-2 infection or an uninfected control (not recorded which).

This clonotype has a handful of counts. The V and J genes are TRBV7-9 and TRBJ2-1; TRBD2 is a possible D gene (6 bases). V lost 0 bases and J 4 bases, leaving 7 bases between the germline ends. The CDR3 runs to 14 residues. The V gene's germline CDR1 is SEHNR and CDR2 FQNEAQ (reference sequence). The CDR3 protein is CASSLASGYNEQFF. The CDR3 nucleotides read TGTGCCAGCAGCTTAGCGAGCGGGTACAATGAGCAGTTCTTC.

The chain couples TRBV10-3 to TRBJ1-5; no clear D. The CDR3 spans 15 residues. Germline V gives CDR1 ENHRY, CDR2 SYGVKD. Trimming pared 3 bases from V and 3 bases from J, leaving 12 bases between. As DNA, the CDR3 is TGTGCCATCAGTGACTCGGACCTTAACAATCAGCCCCAGCATTTT. This encodes CAISDSDLNNQPQHF.

The genes are TRBV12-3 or TRBV12-4 and TRBJ1-3; 7 positions agree with TRBD1. The CDR3 loop spans 16 amino acids. The junction had 8 bases not matched to a gene; V was cut back by 2 bases and J by 4 bases. The CDR3 loop is CASSLRTGAGGNTIYF. The DNA of the CDR3 is TGTGCCAGCAGTTTACGAACAGGGGCAGGAGGAAACACCATATATTTT.

This clonotype was observed at least ten times. J is TRBJ2-5 and V is TRBV2; D remains ambiguous. V gave up 8 bases and J gave up 2 bases, with 18 bases separating them. The germline CDR1 and CDR2 sequences are SNHLY and FYNNEI. CDR3 length equals 15 residues. The CDR3 loop is CASLGLDGRQETQYF. In nucleotides, the CDR3 is TGTGCCAGCCTTGGGTTGGACGGACGACAAGAGACCCAGTACTTC.

This clonotype showed up many times. The genes are TRBV7-9 and TRBJ1-5; a possible D gene is TRBD1 (6 bases). CDR3 length: 12 amino acids. V was clipped by 8 bases and J by 4 bases, with 9 bases between them. Germline loops: CDR1 SEHNR, CDR2 FQNEAQ (reference sequence). CDR3 in amino acids: CASARGNQPQHF. CDR3 in DNA: TGTGCCAGCGCTAGGGGGAATCAGCCCCAGCATTTT. Full variable domain (outside the CDR3, taken from reference TRBV7-9 and TRBJ1-5): DTGVSQNPRHKITKRGQNVTFRCDPISEHNRLYWYRQTLGQGPEFLTYFQNEAQLEKSRLLSDRFSAERPKGSFSTLEIQRTEQGDSAMYLCASARGNQPQHFGDGTRLSIL.

This clonotype was observed a handful of times. This chain joins TRBV30 and TRBJ2-1, with 7 bases aligning to TRBD2. The V gene's germline CDR1 is GTSNPN and CDR2 SVGIG (reference sequence). This CDR3 is built from 17 residues. V shed 0 bases, J shed 7 bases, and the junction held 15 bases outside the gene matches. CDR3 DNA sequence: TGTGCCTGGAGTGTAAGTGTTTGGGGCGGGAGAAGGAATGAGCAGTTCTTC. Translated: CAWSVSVWGGRRNEQFF.

This chain uses TRBV29-1 with TRBJ2-7; 9 nucleotides align to TRBD1. CDR3 size: 12 residues. Germline assignment: CDR1 SQVTM and CDR2 ANQGSEA. Unmatched junction bases numbered 4, after V lost 5 bases and J lost 5 bases. CDR3 coding DNA: TGCAGCGTTACAGGGGGCCGCAACGAGCAGTACTTC. It is translated as CSVTGGRNEQYF.

This rearrangement joins TRBV12-3 or TRBV12-4 to TRBJ1-6, with TRBD1 identical over 7 bases. The CDR3 spans 15 residues. V trimming: 4 bases; J trimming: 4 bases; junction bases outside the gene matches: 4. CDR3 in amino acids: CASSWRDSYNSPLHF. In nucleotides, the CDR3 is TGTGCCAGCAGTTGGCGGGACAGTTATAATTCACCCCTCCACTTT.

The sample holds many counts of this clonotype. The genes are TRBV12-3 or TRBV12-4 and TRBJ2-7; D remains unclear. CDR3 length equals 11 residues. V shed 1 base and J shed 9 bases, with 7 bases lying between them. The CDR3 DNA follows: TGTGCCAGCAGTTTAGACCGCGGGCAGTACTTC. This codes for CASSLDRGQYF.

This clonotype has just a few counts. The CDR3 DNA reads TGCAGTGCCGTGTTACCGGGACAGGTCTCGACTGAAGCTTTCTTT. Translating it yields CSAVLPGQVSTEAFF. This rearrangement joins TRBV20-1 to TRBJ1-1; 8 bases map to TRBD1. The CDR3 consists of 15 residues. With 6 bases clipped from V and 5 bases from J, the junction kept 14 bases outside the gene matches. Germline assignment: CDR1 DFQATT and CDR2 SNEGSKA (reference sequence).